The entry below describes one T cell receptor beta chain. This sample was included in a study of T cell responses to AZD1222 COVID-19 vaccine. CDR3 length: 16 amino acids. J lost 3 bases, V lost 1 base, and 5 bases had no gene match. Germline loops: CDR1 SNHLY, CDR2 FYNNEI. Measured with immunoSEQ multiplex PCR; TCRdb has only the in-frame clones, and not every one. The repertoire has tens of thousands of clones, over 65% of them found once; the top ten carry 6% to 7%. The V and J genes are TRBV2 and TRBJ2-1; 8 nucleotides match TRBD2. Sequenced material: peripheral blood, taken on day 0 of AZD1222 vaccination. This receptor was taken from an adult in good health. CDR3 coding DNA: TGTGCCAGCAGTGAAGTGAGACTAGCGATCTACAATGAGCAGTTCTTC. Its translation: CASSEVRLAIYNEQFF.